This TCR beta chain emerged from a study of T-cell reconstitution after alpha-beta-depleted transplantation in children. Study results and limitations: Fresh T-cell production supplied most of the T-cell counts and diversity seen one year after transplant. Some patients' high day-60 TCRbeta diversity was attributed to recipient cells surviving conditioning. Reported findings indicate that, about two months after transplant, alpha-beta T cells came from several hundred expanded clones, which were derived from non-depleted graft cells.

The TCRbeta library was prepared with unique molecular identifiers. Each CDR3 protein is one row after TCRdb ran MiXCR on the PCR reads. Of about a million distinct CDR3 sequences in the sample, about 31% were seen once. With regard to this clonotype: Its target is unknown.

The length of the CDR3 is 14 residues. Trimming shortened V by 0 bases and J by 7 bases, and 12 bases separated the two germline ends. Germline lookup yields CDR1 LGHNA and CDR2 YNFKEQ. The clonotype originates from a boy in the first two years of life who had a stem cell transplant for SCID, so the T cells may come from the graft donor. Sequencing used PBMCs, mostly from graft donor cells, obtained 360 days after TCRalphabeta/CD19-depleted stem cell transplant. The V call is TRBV4-2, the J call TRBJ1-1; D may be TRBD1 (5 bases). This CDR3 is CASSQDEGTGEAFF. The CDR3 DNA reads TGTGCCAGCAGCCAAGACGAGGGGACGGGTGAAGCTTTCTTT.